These T cell receptor beta chains were read from a single sample in a study of long-term antiretroviral therapy in people with HIV. Libraries were prepared by immunoSEQ multiplex PCR; TCRdb keeps only in-frame clonotypes and omits some of them. The sample lists roughly 25,000 clones, 85% seen once, with 8% to 9.5% in the top ten. The sample was unsorted PBMCs, taken 2.3 years after starting antiretroviral therapy. These receptors were taken from a man aged 35-49 years with HIV. The CDR3 runs from the conserved cysteine through the conserved F or W. A D gene is named only where the DNA matches it firmly. Rows give clone size only sometimes, using once, few, many, or a class for an expanded clone.

J gene	D gene	V gene	clone size	CDR3 protein	CDR3 DNA
TRBJ1-3	TRBD1	TRBV18	NA	CASSHSGTGSSGNTIYF	TGTGCCAGCTCCCATTCCGGGACAGGGAGCTCTGGAAACACCATATATTTT
TRBJ1-4	TRBD1	TRBV19	NA	CASSTYGQGSTNEKLFF	TGTGCCAGTAGTACCTACGGACAGGGATCAACTAATGAAAAACTGTTTTTT
TRBJ1-4	NA	TRBV27	NA	CASSLFPGEKLFF	TGTGCCAGCAGTTTATTCCCAGGGGAAAAACTGTTTTTT
TRBJ2-2	NA	TRBV7-3	NA	CASSLTSRGGTGELFF	TGTGCCAGCAGCTTAACGTCCAGGGGGGGAACCGGGGAGCTGTTTTTT
TRBJ2-2	TRBD2	TRBV7-8	NA	CASSYRGGGGGGAGTGELFF	TGTGCCAGCAGCTATCGAGGGGGAGGTGGCGGGGGGGCCGGCACCGGGGAGCTGTTTTTT
TRBJ1-1	NA	TRBV4-1	NA	CASSHYGGREAFF	TGCGCCAGCAGCCACTACGGGGGGCGGGAAGCTTTCTTT
TRBJ1-2	TRBD1	TRBV9	NA	CASSPNGGTAQGDYGYTF	TGTGCCAGCAGCCCCAATGGGGGGACAGCACAAGGCGACTATGGCTACACCTTC
TRBJ1-2	NA	TRBV6-1	NA	CASRGDSHGYTF	TGTGCCAGCAGGGGGGATAGTCATGGCTACACCTTC
TRBJ2-7	NA	TRBV6-1	NA	CASSEAMEGLSFYEQYF	TGTGCCAGCAGTGAAGCTATGGAGGGCCTATCATTCTACGAGCAGTACTTC
TRBJ1-1	NA	TRBV2	NA	CASSLEGVNTEAFF	TGTGCCAGCAGTCTCGAGGGGGTGAACACTGAAGCTTTCTTT
TRBJ2-7	NA	TRBV6-1	NA	CASSEAGRFSSYEQYF	TGTGCCAGCAGTGAAGCGGGAAGGTTTAGCTCCTACGAGCAGTACTTC
TRBJ1-2	NA	TRBV5-1	once	CASSSQGQNGYTF	TGCGCCAGCAGCTCCCAAGGACAGAATGGCTACACCTTC
TRBJ1-1	NA	TRBV6-5	NA	CASRGTMNTEAFF	TGTGCCAGCCGTGGCACCATGAACACTGAAGCTTTCTTT
TRBJ2-5	NA	TRBV6-1	NA	CASSELGQETQYF	TGTGCCAGCAGTGAATTGGGCCAAGAGACCCAGTACTTC
TRBJ2-7	NA	TRBV13	NA	CASSLGGRGYEQYF	TGTGCCAGCAGCTTAGGCGGCAGGGGATACGAGCAGTACTTC
TRBJ2-1	NA	TRBV7-9	NA	CASKGITSYNEQFF	TGTGCCAGCAAAGGTATTACCTCCTACAATGAGCAGTTCTTC
TRBJ2-3	NA	TRBV5-1	once	CASSLDYLTDTQYF	TGCGCCAGCAGCTTGGACTACCTCACAGATACGCAGTATTTT
TRBJ2-7	NA	TRBV5-5	NA	CASSLERDSRYEQYF	TGTGCCAGCAGCTTGGAGCGCGACAGTCGTTACGAGCAGTACTTC
TRBJ2-5	TRBD1	TRBV29-1	NA	CSVLPGTGGLLETQYF	TGCAGCGTTCTCCCCGGGACAGGGGGCTTACTTGAGACCCAGTACTTC
TRBJ1-1	TRBD1	TRBV18	once	CASSPAVGSRQGTAFF	TGTGCCAGCTCACCAGCGGTAGGATCGCGACAGGGTACCGCTTTCTTT
TRBJ2-1	TRBD2	TRBV7-9	few	CASSSSLGLAGDYNEQFF	TGTGCCAGCAGTTCTAGCCTAGGACTAGCGGGAGACTACAATGAGCAGTTCTTC
TRBJ1-3	NA	TRBV7-6	few	CASSLVEQSYSGNTIYF	TGTGCCAGCAGCTTAGTGGAACAGAGCTACTCTGGAAACACCATATATTTT
TRBJ1-1	TRBD1	TRBV19	NA	CASNGQGALTEAFF	TGTGCCAGCAATGGACAGGGGGCTCTCACTGAAGCTTTCTTT
TRBJ2-2	TRBD2	TRBV7-9	NA	CASSLPLTSGTNTGELFF	TGTGCCAGCAGCTTACCTCTCACTAGCGGGACGAACACCGGGGAGCTGTTTTTT
TRBJ1-1	TRBD1	TRBV16	NA	CASSDRGGTEAFF	TGTGCCAGCAGCGACAGGGGAGGAACTGAAGCTTTCTTT
TRBJ2-7	NA	TRBV7-9	NA	CASSHRGYEQYF	TGTGCCAGCAGCCACCGGGGGTACGAGCAGTACTTC
TRBJ1-5	NA	TRBV19	once	CARHRAQQPQHF	TGTGCCAGACACCGGGCGCAGCAGCCCCAGCATTTT
TRBJ2-3	NA	TRBV9	NA	CASSGFTDTQYF	TGTGCCAGTTCAGGGTTCACAGATACGCAGTATTTT